Here is one T cell receptor (beta chain) with its context. Repertoires were generated with immunoSEQ multiplex PCR, while TCRdb's copy carries only in-frame clones and drops some. The sample lists 250,000 or so clones; roughly four fifths were seen once. The data derive from a study of blood T cell repertoires in COVID-19. The CDR3 has 13 residues. Trimming removed 5 bases from V and 7 bases from J, with 12 bases in between. Germline V lookup: CDR1 SGHVS, CDR2 FQNEAQ. This TCR came from a man between 60 and 75 years old who had recovered from COVID-19. V gene TRBV7-8 combines with J gene TRBJ1-5, with D tentatively TRBD1 (6 bases). Sequencing was carried out using PBMCs or T cells enriched from blood (not recorded which). CDR3 in amino acids: CASSQGGEQPQHF. For the CDR3, the DNA is TGTGCCAGCAGCCAAGGGGGGGAACAGCCCCAGCATTTT.